This T cell receptor beta chain was found in a study of cytomegalovirus exposure and HLA in healthy donors. General study results and limits: Being indistinguishable, some V segments were excluded, TRBV6-2 and TRBV6-3 among them.

Comments on this clone: Its antigen is unidentified.

Per the germline V gene, CDR1 is MNHNY and CDR2 is SVGAGI (reference sequence). Trimming left V 1 base short and J 6 bases short, with 9 bases between. CDR3 length: 13 residues. This PCR relied on a set of 60 Vbeta primers and 13 Jbeta primers. Clones were sequenced by immunoSEQ multiplex PCR, and TCRdb holds only the in-frame ones, with some missing. The sample yields about 120,000 clones, roughly 82% seen once. Material for sequencing was PBMCs. The gene calls are TRBV6-6 and TRBJ1-1; D possibly corresponds to TRBD1 (5 bases). The TCR comes from a man aged 18 to 29 in good health and CMV-seropositive. CDR3 amino acids: CASSYLGQPEAFF. In DNA, the CDR3 is TGTGCCAGCAGTTACTTGGGGCAGCCTGAAGCTTTCTTT.